This TCR beta chain was recorded in a study of identical twins. Overall study results and limits: Excess low generation probability was seen in twin-shared out-of-frame alpha sequences.

V was pared by 0 bases and J by 7 bases, with 13 bases between. The germline V gene has CDR1 LGHDT and CDR2 YNNKEL (reference sequence). The CDR3 loop spans 15 amino acids. This clonotype has a count of ten or more. The target antigen is unknown. It was template switching that added a universal primer site, and there were unique molecular identifiers on the cDNA. In TCRdb, the 5' RACE reads were re-called with MiXCR into one record per CDR3 protein. The sample lists 310,000 or so distinct CDR3 sequences; more than 6.5% were seen once. The same data also went into a second study, on yellow fever vaccine responses in identical twins.

This TCR was recovered from a woman younger than 30 in good health. V gene TRBV3-1 combines with J gene TRBJ2-1; D perhaps matches TRBD2 (6 bases). Sequences were obtained from memory (CD45RO+) T cells sorted from blood. The CDR3 here is CASSQDLGLVNEQFF. The CDR3 DNA follows: TGTGCCAGCAGCCAAGATCTGGGACTCGTTAATGAGCAGTTCTTC.